A single sample gave rise to the 31 T cell receptor beta chains below, sequenced in a study of blood T cell repertoires in COVID-19. TCRdb keeps only in-frame clones here, not all; method: immunoSEQ multiplex PCR. Here the sample spans 68,000 or so clones, around nine tenths being singletons. Sequencing was carried out using peripheral blood. The receptors come from a human donor in a cohort sampled during active COVID-19.

The V gene is TRBV29-1, the J gene TRBJ1-1; tentative D call: TRBD1 (5 bases). V was cut by 6 bases and J by 3 bases, with 11 bases left in between. Looked up from germline, CDR1 is SQVTM and CDR2 is ANQGSEA. This CDR3 region has 12 residues. As DNA, the CDR3 is TGCAGCGTCCACCAGGGTTACACTGAAGCTTTCTTT. Translation: CSVHQGYTEAFF.

This rearrangement joins TRBV6-5 to TRBJ1-4, with D possibly matching TRBD1 (5 bases). Trimming took 7 bases from V and 4 from J, leaving 16 bases between them. CDR1 and CDR2 (germline): MNHEY, SVGAGI. The CDR3 has 15 residues. The CDR3: CASIPSVGGNEKLFF. The CDR3 coding sequence is TGTGCCAGCATCCCATCCGTCGGGGGTAATGAAAAACTGTTTTTT.

The chain has TRBV6-5 and TRBJ1-4; 10 bases are a match to TRBD1. The CDR3 length is 13 residues. Germline lookup yields CDR1 MNHEY and CDR2 SVGAGI. V shed 6 bases, J shed 10 bases, and the junction held 5 bases outside the gene matches. CDR3 coding DNA: TGTGCCAGCAGAGACAGGGGGCTGGTAAAACTGTTTTTT. It encodes CASRDRGLVKLFF.

The chain links TRBV30 to TRBJ1-5; D gene uncertain. The germline V gene has CDR1 GTSNPN and CDR2 SVGIG (reference sequence). V was clipped by 2 bases and J by 4 bases, with 15 bases between them. CDR3 size: 15 residues. The CDR3 reads CAWSLTGGINQPQHF. The DNA for the CDR3 is TGTGCCTGGAGTCTAACCGGCGGCATTAATCAGCCCCAGCATTTT.

The chain couples TRBV28 to TRBJ2-2; D is possibly TRBD1 (7 bases). Germline V CDR1 and CDR2: MDHEN, SYDVKM. The CDR3 contains 24 residues. The V end lost 0 bases, the J end lost 3 bases, and 35 bases lay between the germline ends. The CDR3 DNA follows: TGTGCCAGCAGTTTATGGGGTCTTGGAGGGGGCGGCTCAAGAGGCTCGTCCTACACCGGGGAGCTGTTTTTT. Translating gives CASSLWGLGGGGSRGSSYTGELFF.

V and J are TRBV7-8 and TRBJ2-3, with 8 bases lining up with TRBD1. V dropped 1 base and J dropped 3; count of bases not matched to a gene: 9. Germline-derived CDR1 and CDR2 are SGHVS and FQNEAQ. The CDR3 runs 17 residues. The CDR3 here is CASSLEVRTGRTDTQYF. Written as DNA, the CDR3 is TGTGCCAGCAGCTTAGAGGTTAGGACAGGGAGGACAGATACGCAGTATTTT.

This clone was seen only a few times. The chain carries TRBV20-1 and TRBJ2-1, with TRBD2 matching over 13 bases. This CDR3 has 20 residues. Germline values: CDR1 DFQATT, CDR2 SNEGSKA (reference sequence). After removal of 3 bases from V and 0 bases from J, the junction contained 14 bases not matched to a gene. CDR3: CSASPTIGLAGAFSYNEQFF. As DNA, the CDR3 is TGCAGTGCTAGTCCCACGATAGGACTAGCGGGAGCCTTCTCCTACAATGAGCAGTTCTTC.

The chain recombines TRBV13 with TRBJ1-1; 10 bases align to TRBD1. Germline CDR1 and CDR2: PRHDT and FYEKMQ (reference sequence). This CDR3 contains 14 residues. Trimming cost V 5 bases and J 4 bases; bases outside gene matches: 4. CDR3 residues: CASSLRTGGTEAFF. The DNA of the CDR3 is TGTGCCAGCAGCCTACGGACAGGGGGCACTGAAGCTTTCTTT.

This chain joins TRBV24-1 and TRBJ2-1, with 7 nucleotides matching TRBD1. The CDR3 spans 17 residues. The germline V gene encodes CDR1 KGHDR and CDR2 SFDVKD. J lost 0 bases, V lost 0 bases, and 4 bases had no gene match. The CDR3 DNA reads TGTGCCACCAGTGATTTGCAAGGGGGCCCCTCCTACAATGAGCAGTTCTTC. It codes for CATSDLQGGPSYNEQFF.

The chain's CDR3 is CASSLSGLAGSSEQFF. CDR3 nucleotides: TGTGCCAGCAGTTTATCGGGACTAGCGGGGTCATCTGAGCAGTTCTTC. The rearrangement links TRBV27 to TRBJ2-1; 13 positions agree with TRBD2. The CDR3 runs to 16 residues. V trimming: 0 bases; J trimming: 9 bases; junction bases outside the gene matches: 5. CDR1 and CDR2 (germline): MNHEY, SMNVEV (reference sequence).

This chain connects TRBV5-4 to TRBJ1-6; D is possibly TRBD1 (5 bases). This CDR3 spans 15 amino acids. In germline, CDR1 is SGHNT, CDR2 YYREEE (reference sequence). The ends were cut back, 0 bases at V and 10 bases at J, with 14 bases in the middle. CDR3 in DNA: TGTGCCAGCAGCTTGGCCTTCTCGGGGGAATCACCCCTCCACTTT. This encodes CASSLAFSGESPLHF.

The gene calls are TRBV15 and TRBJ1-6; possibly TRBD1 for D (6 bases). This CDR3 comprises 17 residues. Per germline, CDR1 LNHNV and CDR2 YYDKDF (reference sequence). Trimming stripped 3 bases from V and 9 bases from J, with 21 bases between. CDR3 DNA sequence: TGTGCCACCAGCAGTCCGAACAGGGCCTTAGGGAGTTCACCCCTCCACTTT. As protein: CATSSPNRALGSSPLHF.

V usage is TRBV7-2 and J usage is TRBJ1-3; D gene uncertain. The ends were cut back, 1 base at V and 8 bases at J, with 18 bases in the middle. Germline CDR1 and CDR2: SGHTA and FQGNSA. The CDR3 loop spans 16 amino acids. This CDR3 is CASSLVVNSGRDTIYF. CDR3 DNA: TGTGCCAGCAGCTTAGTGGTGAACTCCGGGCGGGACACCATATATTTT.

The chain has TRBV6-2 or TRBV6-3 and TRBJ2-3; possible D gene TRBD2, 7 bases. Germline V gives CDR1 MNHEY, CDR2 SVGEGT. With 5 bases removed from V and 2 bases from J, the gap between germline ends came to 14 bases. There are 15 residues in the CDR3. This chain's CDR3 is CASSIGGPFTDTQYF. The CDR3 bases are TGTGCCAGCAGTATCGGGGGGCCTTTCACAGATACGCAGTATTTT.

This sequence joins TRBV11-3 and TRBJ1-1; no clear D gene. The V and J ends lost 0 bases and 8 bases respectively, with 10 bases between them. This CDR3 is 13 amino acids long. The germline gives CDR1 SGHNT, CDR2 YENEEA. DNA for the CDR3: TGTGCCAGCAGCTTAGATATAGGCGGAGAAGCTTTCTTT. This translates into CASSLDIGGEAFF.

J is TRBJ2-7 and V is TRBV6-5, with 10 positions matching TRBD2. The V and J ends lost 11 bases and 6 bases, in that order; junction bases with no gene match: 4. From germline, CDR1 is MNHEY and CDR2 SVGAGI. The CDR3 contains 11 residues. CDR3 residues: CAAGTSAEQYF. The CDR3 DNA reads as TGTGCCGCCGGGACTAGCGCCGAGCAGTACTTC.

The V call is TRBV16, the J call TRBJ2-3, with no clear D. Germline values: CDR1 KGHSY, CDR2 FQNENV. There are 14 residues in the CDR3. V lost 0 bases and J 9 bases, leaving 13 bases between the germline ends. Here the CDR3 DNA reads TGTGCCAGCAGCCAATCGGCGGCCTCCGGAACGCAGTATTTT. It yields the protein CASSQSAASGTQYF.

The chain uses TRBV3-1 (or the pseudogene TRBV3-2) and TRBJ1-2; 10 bases map to TRBD1. After removal of 10 bases from V and 6 bases from J, the junction contained 8 bases not matched to a gene. The CDR3 consists of 13 residues. Germline assignment: CDR1 LGHDT and CDR2 YNNKEL (reference sequence). The CDR3 here is CATLDRGGNGYTF. The CDR3, as DNA: TGTGCCACCCTGGACAGGGGGGGGAATGGCTACACCTTC.

The rearrangement links TRBV28 to TRBJ1-1; TRBD1 agrees at 7 bases. V lost 6 bases to trimming and J lost 5 bases; unmatched junction nucleotides: 9. Germline V lookup: CDR1 MDHEN, CDR2 SYDVKM. CDR3 size: 14 residues. CDR3 amino acids: CASRRQGTRTEAFF. The CDR3 DNA reads as TGTGCCAGCAGGAGACAGGGAACAAGGACTGAAGCTTTCTTT.

The gene calls are TRBV27 and TRBJ2-7; weak D call: TRBD2 (6 bases). Germline-derived CDR1 and CDR2 are MNHEY and SMNVEV (reference sequence). The V end lost 6 bases, the J end lost 3 bases, and 18 bases lay between the germline ends. CDR3 length equals 15 residues. Here the CDR3 DNA reads TGTGCCAGCAGACCAGAGCGGGCTTCCGTCTACGAGCAGTACTTC. This encodes CASRPERASVYEQYF.

V is TRBV6-1 and J is TRBJ2-5; 8 bases align to TRBD1. With V trimmed by 1 base and J by 4 bases, 5 bases remained unmatched. The CDR3 contains 15 residues. Germline V lookup: CDR1 MNHNS, CDR2 SASEGT. The DNA for the CDR3 is TGTGCCAGCAGTGAAGGACAGGGGAGAGTAGAGACCCAGTACTTC. As protein: CASSEGQGRVETQYF.

This CDR3 reads CASSYSLGANYGYTF. The CDR3 region has the DNA TGTGCCAGCAGTTACTCCCTCGGTGCTAACTATGGCTACACCTTC. The V call is TRBV6-2 or TRBV6-3, the J call TRBJ1-2; D remains ambiguous. V was cut by 0 bases and J by 0 bases, with 8 bases left in between. CDR1 and CDR2 (germline): MNHEY, SVGEGT. The CDR3 covers 15 residues.

The CDR3 DNA reads as TGTGCCAGCAGCTTAAACAGACCCCCCTACAATGAGCAGTTCTTC. It yields the protein CASSLNRPPYNEQFF. V and J are TRBV7-3 and TRBJ2-1; no firm D call. The CDR3 sequence is 15 residues long. Germline lookup yields CDR1 SGHTA and CDR2 FQGTGA. The ends were cut back, 1 base at V and 2 bases at J, with 9 bases in the middle. Using reference TRBV7-3 and TRBJ2-1 for the parts outside the CDR3, the full variable domain is GAGVSQTPSNKVTEKGKYVELRCDPISGHTALYWYRQSLGQGPEFLIYFQGTGAADDSGLPNDRFFAVRPEGSVSTLKIQRTERGDSAVYLCASSLNRPPYNEQFFGPGTRLTVL.

The rearrangement links TRBV6-5 to TRBJ1-1; D is possibly TRBD1 (6 bases). The CDR3 runs 14 residues. The germline V and J ends were trimmed by 8 bases and 3 bases, with 16 bases remaining between them. Germline V gene sequence: CDR1 MNHEY, CDR2 SVGAGI. CDR3 in amino acids: CASSPDREYTEAFF. The CDR3 nucleotides are TGTGCCAGCTCCCCGGACAGAGAATACACTGAAGCTTTCTTT.

This clone was seen a single time. The chain has TRBV9 and TRBJ2-4; perhaps TRBD1 as D (6 bases). The germline CDR1 and CDR2 sequences are SGDLS and YYNGEE. V shed 3 bases and J shed 6 bases, with 13 bases lying between them. This CDR3 contains 14 residues. CDR3 in amino acids: CASSAGTTGNIQYF. For the CDR3, the DNA is TGTGCCAGCAGCGCAGGGACAACAGGAAACATTCAGTACTTC. The full variable domain, rest sourced from reference TRBV9 and TRBJ2-4, is DSGVTQTPKHLITATGQRVTLRCSPRSGDLSVYWYQQSLDQGLQFLIQYYNGEERAKGNILERFSAQQFPDLHSELNLSSLELGDSALYFCASSAGTTGNIQYFGAGTRLSVL.

This chain joins TRBV6-5 and TRBJ2-3; possibly TRBD1 for D (6 bases). V was pared by 0 bases and J by 2 bases, with 9 bases between. The CDR3 has 15 amino acids. The germline gives CDR1 MNHEY, CDR2 SVGAGI. CDR3 loop: CASSYSDSFTDTQYF. Here the CDR3 DNA reads TGTGCCAGCAGTTACTCGGACAGCTTCACAGATACGCAGTATTTT.

The chain has TRBV19 and TRBJ1-1, with 8 positions matching TRBD1. The CDR3 covers 16 residues. CDR1 is LNHDA and CDR2 is SQIVND in the germline V gene (reference sequence). V shed 5 bases and J 4 bases; nucleotides not matched to a gene: 12. This CDR3 is CASSARTGSMGTEAFF. CDR3 nucleotide sequence: TGTGCCAGTAGTGCACGGACAGGGAGTATGGGCACTGAAGCTTTCTTT.

The chain uses TRBV5-1 and TRBJ2-7; 7 bases agree with TRBD1. Unmatched junction bases numbered 11, after V lost 4 bases and J lost 7 bases. Germline-derived CDR1 and CDR2 are SGHRS and YFSETQ. This CDR3 is 14 amino acids long. For the CDR3, the DNA is TGCGCCAGCAGCCTGGGACAGTTCCCTGGGGAGCAGTACTTC. As protein: CASSLGQFPGEQYF.

This sequence joins TRBV9 and TRBJ1-2; 7 positions match TRBD1. The CDR3 runs 12 residues. Losses at the gene ends were 5 bases for V and 8 bases for J; bases not matched to a gene: 6. Germline loops: CDR1 SGDLS, CDR2 YYNGEE. The CDR3 DNA sequence: TGTGCCAGCAGTCCCCACAGGGGCGGCTACACCTTC. It translates to CASSPHRGGYTF.

The chain is built from TRBV4-2 and TRBJ2-3, with 9 bases identical to TRBD1. The CDR3 loop spans 16 amino acids. Germline trimming cut 0 bases from V and 2 bases from J; bases unmatched to any gene: 3. Germline lookup yields CDR1 LGHNA and CDR2 YNFKEQ. The CDR3 DNA reads as TGTGCCAGCAGCCAAGAGACAGGGGGGCTCACAGATACGCAGTATTTT. Amino acids: CASSQETGGLTDTQYF.

The sample holds one count of this clone. V and J are TRBV7-8 and TRBJ1-2; D unresolved. The CDR3 has 14 amino acids. Germline values: CDR1 SGHVS, CDR2 FQNEAQ. Trimming pared 3 bases from V and 7 bases from J, leaving 15 bases between. The CDR3 loop reads CASSLGGRQTGYTF. DNA of the CDR3: TGTGCCAGCAGCTTGGGTGGCAGGCAGACTGGCTACACCTTC.